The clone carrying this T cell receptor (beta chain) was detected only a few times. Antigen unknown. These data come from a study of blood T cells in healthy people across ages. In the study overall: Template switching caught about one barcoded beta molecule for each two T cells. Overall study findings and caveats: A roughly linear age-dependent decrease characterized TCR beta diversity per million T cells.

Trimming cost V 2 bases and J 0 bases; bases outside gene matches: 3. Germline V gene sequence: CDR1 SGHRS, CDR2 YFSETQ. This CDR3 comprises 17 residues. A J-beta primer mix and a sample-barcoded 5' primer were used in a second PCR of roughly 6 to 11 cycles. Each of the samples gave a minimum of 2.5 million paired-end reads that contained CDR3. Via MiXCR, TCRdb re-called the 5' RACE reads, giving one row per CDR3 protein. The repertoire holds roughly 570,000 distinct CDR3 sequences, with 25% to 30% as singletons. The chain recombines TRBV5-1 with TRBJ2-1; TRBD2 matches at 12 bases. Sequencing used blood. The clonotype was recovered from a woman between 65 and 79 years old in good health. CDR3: CASSFGLAGSSYNEQFF. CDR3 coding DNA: TGCGCCAGCAGCTTTGGACTAGCGGGGAGCTCCTACAATGAGCAGTTCTTC.